The rows below give T cell receptor beta chains drawn from one sample of a study of blood T cells in healthy people across ages. TCRdb re-analysed the 5' RACE reads in MiXCR, keeping a single row per CDR3 protein. The data show more than 1.4 million distinct CDR3 sequences, 40% to 50% seen once. Sequencing was done on a sample of blood. The receptor source for this set is a woman under 30 in good health. CDR3s include the opening cysteine and the closing phenylalanine or tryptophan. The D gene is left open where the match is weak. Rows may omit the clone size; those that give it use once, few, many or a size class.

CASSPGGQGSTEAFF | TGCGCCAGCAGCCCGGGGGGACAGGGGAGCACTGAAGCTTTCTTT | - | TRBJ1-1 | TRBV5-1 | 15 | TRBD1
CSAVQAGGSAEQYF | TGCAGTGCAGTTCAAGCGGGAGGATCCGCCGAGCAGTACTTC | few | TRBJ2-7 | TRBV20-1 | 14 | TRBD2
CASSLVDFDTEAFF | TGCGCCAGCAGCTTAGTGGACTTTGACACTGAAGCTTTCTTT | - | TRBJ1-1 | TRBV5-1 | 14 | -
CASSLGDRDPTEAFF | TGCGCCAGCAGCTTGGGGGACAGGGACCCTACTGAAGCTTTCTTT | - | TRBJ1-1 | TRBV5-1 | 15 | TRBD1
CASSFSTGEGYGYTF | TGCGCCAGCAGCTTTTCGACAGGGGAAGGCTATGGCTACACCTTC | - | TRBJ1-2 | TRBV5-1 | 15 | TRBD1
CASTLGDRDWKETQYF | TGTGCCAGCACTTTGGGGGACAGGGATTGGAAAGAGACCCAGTACTTC | - | TRBJ2-5 | TRBV28 | 16 | TRBD1
CAWSVGTGTGHVSYNSPLHF | TGTGCCTGGAGTGTCGGCACCGGGACAGGACACGTCTCCTATAATTCACCCCTCCACTTT | once | TRBJ1-6 | TRBV30 | 20 | TRBD1
CASSPLAGSTDTQYF | TGTGCCAGCTCCCCCTTAGCGGGATCCACAGATACGCAGTATTTT | many | TRBJ2-3 | TRBV18 | 15 | TRBD2
CASSLTSGLAASTDTQYF | TGTGCCAGCAGCTTGACGTCGGGACTAGCGGCTAGCACAGATACGCAGTATTTT | once | TRBJ2-3 | TRBV7-9 | 18 | TRBD2
CASSEGLAVNTGELFF | TGTGCCAGCAGTGAAGGGCTAGCGGTGAACACCGGGGAGCTGTTTTTT | few | TRBJ2-2 | TRBV2 | 16 | TRBD2
CASSLNGETEAFF | TGTGCCAGCAGTTTAAATGGTGAGACTGAAGCTTTCTTT | - | TRBJ1-1 | TRBV27 | 13 | -
CSGASGASNTGELFF | TGCAGCGGTGCTAGCGGGGCCTCAAACACCGGGGAGCTGTTTTTT | - | TRBJ2-2 | TRBV29-1 | 15 | TRBD2
CSIRQGLGETQYF | TGCAGCATTCGACAGGGCCTCGGGGAGACCCAGTACTTC | - | TRBJ2-5 | TRBV29-1 | 13 | TRBD1
CASKFRGSTEAFF | TGCGCCAGCAAATTTCGGGGGAGTACTGAAGCTTTCTTT | - | TRBJ1-1 | TRBV5-1 | 13 | -
CASSAGTGNPYEQYF | TGTGCCAGCAGCGCCGGGACAGGGAATCCCTACGAGCAGTACTTC | - | TRBJ2-7 | TRBV2 | 15 | TRBD1
CASSFISGLYNEQFF | TGTGCCAGCAGCTTCATCAGCGGGTTATACAATGAGCAGTTCTTC | - | TRBJ2-1 | TRBV7-9 | 15 | -
CASSLEETQFF | TGTGCCAGCAGTTTGGAGGAGACCCAGTTCTTC | few | TRBJ2-1 | TRBV27 | 11 | -
CASSARSRTGQLYSNQPQHF | TGTGCCAGCAGTGCCCGAAGTAGGACAGGGCAACTATATAGCAATCAGCCCCAGCATTTT | - | TRBJ1-5 | TRBV25-1 | 20 | TRBD1
CASSPVLSGANVLTF | TGCGCCAGCAGCCCCGTCTTGTCTGGGGCCAACGTCCTGACTTTC | few | TRBJ2-6 | TRBV5-1 | 15 | -
CSVHTLMQETQYF | TGCAGCGTTCACACATTAATGCAAGAGACCCAGTACTTC | - | TRBJ2-5 | TRBV29-1 | 13 | -
CSAFDRDRDYNEQFF | TGCAGTGCTTTCGACCGGGACAGGGACTACAATGAGCAGTTCTTC | few | TRBJ2-1 | TRBV20-1 | 15 | TRBD1
CATSDRGSYEQYF | TGTGCCACCAGCGACAGGGGCTCCTACGAGCAGTACTTC | - | TRBJ2-7 | TRBV15 | 13 | TRBD1
CASSQTWVANTEAFF | TGTGCCAGCAGCCAAACATGGGTTGCGAACACTGAAGCTTTCTTT | few | TRBJ1-1 | TRBV14 | 15 | -
CASSRGDNEQYF | TGCGCCAGCAGCAGGGGGGACAATGAGCAGTACTTC | - | TRBJ2-7 | TRBV5-1 | 12 | -
CASGSAAGAYEQYF | TGTGCCAGCGGGTCGGCGGCGGGAGCCTACGAGCAGTACTTC | - | TRBJ2-7 | TRBV6-5 | 14 | TRBD2
CASSYPSYEQYF | TGTGCCAGCAGTTACCCCTCCTACGAGCAGTACTTC | many | TRBJ2-7 | TRBV6-2/TRBV6-3 | 12 | -
CASSPYRGGVAETQYF | TGTGCCAGCAGCCCCTACCGGGGGGGAGTTGCCGAGACCCAGTACTTC | once | TRBJ2-5 | TRBV11-2 | 16 | TRBD2
CASSHLTGSQKGHEQFF | TGTGCCAGCAGCCACCTCACCGGGTCTCAAAAGGGGCATGAGCAGTTCTTC | - | TRBJ2-1 | TRBV3-1 | 17 | -
CASSVSTGTLYEQYF | TGTGCCAGCAGCGTTTCTACAGGGACCCTGTACGAGCAGTACTTC | - | TRBJ2-7 | TRBV9 | 15 | -
CASRGTGLDAFF | TGTGCCAGCAGGGGGACAGGGTTGGACGCTTTCTTT | few | TRBJ1-1 | TRBV6-5 | 12 | TRBD1
CASSAYRTGFNGQFF | TGTGCCAGCAGTGCCTACAGGACAGGGTTTAACGGGCAGTTCTTC | many | TRBJ2-1 | TRBV25-1 | 15 | TRBD1
CSARRGADGYTF | TGCAGTGCTAGGCGGGGGGCCGATGGCTACACCTTC | - | TRBJ1-2 | TRBV20-1 | 12 | -
CATSPAAYYGYTF | TGTGCCACCTCCCCGGCCGCCTACTATGGCTACACCTTC | few | TRBJ1-2 | TRBV6-2/TRBV6-3 | 13 | -
CAISPTGGMGEQYF | TGTGCCATCAGCCCGACTGGCGGGATGGGTGAGCAGTACTTC | - | TRBJ2-7 | TRBV10-3 | 14 | -
CASSPYSSGSYNEQFF | TGTGCCAGCAGCCCATATTCTAGCGGCTCCTACAATGAGCAGTTCTTC | - | TRBJ2-1 | TRBV7-6 | 16 | TRBD2
CASSQGLAGYNYNEQFF | TGCGCCAGCAGCCAGGGACTAGCGGGATATAACTACAATGAGCAGTTCTTC | once | TRBJ2-1 | TRBV5-1 | 17 | TRBD2
CASRPGLTAYGYTF | TGTGCCAGCAGACCGGGACTTACAGCGTATGGCTACACCTTC | few | TRBJ1-2 | TRBV6-5 | 14 | -
CASSEEAGRGYGYTF | TGTGCCAGCAGTGAAGAGGCGGGCAGGGGCTATGGCTACACCTTC | few | TRBJ1-2 | TRBV2 | 15 | -
CASSSTGNIDEQFF | TGTGCCAGCTCATCAACAGGGAATATCGATGAGCAGTTCTTC | once | TRBJ2-1 | TRBV18 | 14 | -
CASSFLGTGYHEQYF | TGTGCCAGCAGCTTCCTTGGGACAGGGTACCACGAGCAGTACTTC | - | TRBJ2-7 | TRBV12-3/TRBV12-4 | 15 | TRBD1
CSPSPRGLGETQYF | TGCAGCCCGAGCCCTAGGGGGCTGGGAGAGACCCAGTACTTC | few | TRBJ2-5 | TRBV20-1 | 14 | TRBD1
CASSAQVGGGKETQYF | TGTGCCAGCAGCGCGCAAGTAGGGGGAGGAAAAGAGACCCAGTACTTC | - | TRBJ2-5 | TRBV7-2 | 16 | -
CASSQESLGRASTNEKLFF | TGCGCCAGCAGCCAAGAAAGTTTGGGGCGTGCTTCAACTAATGAAAAACTGTTTTTT | - | TRBJ1-4 | TRBV4-1 | 19 | -
CASTQGAPSPEQFF | TGTGCCAGCACCCAGGGGGCCCCCTCCCCTGAGCAGTTCTTC | - | TRBJ2-1 | TRBV3-1 | 14 | TRBD1
CSASDRGKSSYNEQFF | TGCAGTGCTTCGGACAGGGGTAAAAGCTCCTACAATGAGCAGTTCTTC | few | TRBJ2-1 | TRBV20-1 | 16 | TRBD1
CSARASGGAGDTQYF | TGCAGTGCTAGAGCTAGCGGGGGGGCCGGGGATACGCAGTATTTT | few | TRBJ2-3 | TRBV20-1 | 15 | TRBD2
CASRGTDVYGYTF | TGTGCCAGCAGAGGGACAGATGTTTATGGCTACACCTTC | few | TRBJ1-2 | TRBV9 | 13 | TRBD1
CSVDGVPERYF | TGCAGCGTTGACGGCGTACCGGAGCGGTACTTC | few | TRBJ2-7 | TRBV29-1 | 11 | -
CATRRGARSGNTIYF | TGTGCCACCCGAAGGGGGGCCCGCTCTGGAAACACCATATATTTT | - | TRBJ1-3 | TRBV11-2 | 15 | -
CSALQGSSTDTQYF | TGCAGTGCTCTTCAGGGTTCTAGCACAGATACGCAGTATTTT | - | TRBJ2-3 | TRBV20-1 | 14 | -
CASSLAEHPTGHEQYF | TGTGCCAGCAGCTTAGCGGAACACCCAACAGGGCACGAGCAGTACTTC | few | TRBJ2-7 | TRBV7-9 | 16 | -
CASSAEKGGGSYNEQFF | TGTGCCAGCAGCGCCGAGAAAGGGGGGGGCTCCTACAATGAGCAGTTCTTC | - | TRBJ2-1 | TRBV3-1 | 17 | -
CASNYGTGLAEAFF | TGTGCCAGCAACTACGGGACAGGGTTGGCTGAAGCTTTCTTT | - | TRBJ1-1 | TRBV6-2/TRBV6-3 | 14 | TRBD1
CSVGTSGGVSNEQFF | TGCAGCGTTGGGACTAGCGGGGGGGTTAGCAATGAGCAGTTCTTC | - | TRBJ2-1 | TRBV29-1 | 15 | TRBD2
CASSPSVMNYGYTF | TGTGCCAGCAGTCCATCAGTGATGAACTATGGCTACACCTTC | - | TRBJ1-2 | TRBV2 | 14 | -
CSARGLAGAGNEQFF | TGCAGTGCCCGGGGACTAGCGGGGGCGGGGAATGAGCAGTTCTTC | - | TRBJ2-1 | TRBV20-1 | 15 | TRBD2
CASSGATGGAYEQYF | TGTGCCAGCAGCGGAGCTACGGGAGGGGCCTACGAGCAGTACTTC | - | TRBJ2-7 | TRBV9 | 15 | TRBD2
CSARGGAGIQYF | TGCAGTGCTAGAGGTGGGGCTGGCATTCAGTACTTC | - | TRBJ2-4 | TRBV20-1 | 12 | -